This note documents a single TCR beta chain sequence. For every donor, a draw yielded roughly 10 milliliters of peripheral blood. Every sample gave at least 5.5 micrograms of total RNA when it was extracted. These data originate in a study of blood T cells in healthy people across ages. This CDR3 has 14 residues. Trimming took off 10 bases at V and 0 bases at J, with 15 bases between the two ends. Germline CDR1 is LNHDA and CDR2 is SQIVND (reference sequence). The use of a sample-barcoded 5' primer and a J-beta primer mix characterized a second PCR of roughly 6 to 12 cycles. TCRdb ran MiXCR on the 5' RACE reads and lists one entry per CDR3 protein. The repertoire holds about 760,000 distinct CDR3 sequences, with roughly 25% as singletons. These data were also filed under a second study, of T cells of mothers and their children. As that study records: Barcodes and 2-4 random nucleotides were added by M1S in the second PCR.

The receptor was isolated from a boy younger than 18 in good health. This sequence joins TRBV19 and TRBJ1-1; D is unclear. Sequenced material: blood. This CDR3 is CATSLGQMNTEAFF. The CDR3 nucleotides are TGTGCCACCAGCTTGGGCCAAATGAACACTGAAGCTTTCTTT.